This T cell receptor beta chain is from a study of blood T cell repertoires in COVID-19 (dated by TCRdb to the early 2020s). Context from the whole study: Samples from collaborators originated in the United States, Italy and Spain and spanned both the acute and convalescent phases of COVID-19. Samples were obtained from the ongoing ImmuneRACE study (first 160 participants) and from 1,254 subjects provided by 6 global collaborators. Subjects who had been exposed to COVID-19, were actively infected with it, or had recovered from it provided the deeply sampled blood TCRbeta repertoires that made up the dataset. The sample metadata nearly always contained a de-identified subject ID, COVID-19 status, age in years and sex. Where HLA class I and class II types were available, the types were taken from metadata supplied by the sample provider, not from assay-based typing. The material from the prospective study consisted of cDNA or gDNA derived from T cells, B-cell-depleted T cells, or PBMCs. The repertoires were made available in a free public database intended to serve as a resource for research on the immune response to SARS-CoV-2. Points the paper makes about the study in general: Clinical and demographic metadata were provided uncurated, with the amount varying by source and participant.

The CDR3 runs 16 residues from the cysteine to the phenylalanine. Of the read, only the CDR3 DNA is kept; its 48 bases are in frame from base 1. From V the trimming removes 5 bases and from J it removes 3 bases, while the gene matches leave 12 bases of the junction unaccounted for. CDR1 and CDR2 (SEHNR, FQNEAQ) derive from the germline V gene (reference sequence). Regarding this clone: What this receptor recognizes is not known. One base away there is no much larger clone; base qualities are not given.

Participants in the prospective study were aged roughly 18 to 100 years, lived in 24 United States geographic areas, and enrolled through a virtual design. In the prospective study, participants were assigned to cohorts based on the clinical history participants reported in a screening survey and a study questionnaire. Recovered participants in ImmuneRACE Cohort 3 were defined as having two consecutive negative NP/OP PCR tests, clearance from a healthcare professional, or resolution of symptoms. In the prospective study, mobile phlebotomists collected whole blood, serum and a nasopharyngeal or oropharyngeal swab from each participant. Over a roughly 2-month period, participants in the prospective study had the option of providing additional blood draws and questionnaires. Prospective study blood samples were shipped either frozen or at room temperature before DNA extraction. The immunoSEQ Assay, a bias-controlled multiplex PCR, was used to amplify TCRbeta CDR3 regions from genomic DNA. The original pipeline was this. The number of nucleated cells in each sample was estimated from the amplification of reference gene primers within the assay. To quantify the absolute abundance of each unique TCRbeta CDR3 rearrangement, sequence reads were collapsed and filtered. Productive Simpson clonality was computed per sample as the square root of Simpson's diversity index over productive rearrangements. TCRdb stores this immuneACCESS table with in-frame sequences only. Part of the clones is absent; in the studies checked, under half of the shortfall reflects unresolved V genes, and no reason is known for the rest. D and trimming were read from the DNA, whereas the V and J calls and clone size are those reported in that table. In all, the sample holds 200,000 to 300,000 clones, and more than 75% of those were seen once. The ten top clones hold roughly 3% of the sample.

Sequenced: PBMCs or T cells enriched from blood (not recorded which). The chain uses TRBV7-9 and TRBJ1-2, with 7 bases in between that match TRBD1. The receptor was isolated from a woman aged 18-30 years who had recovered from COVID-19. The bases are TGTGCCAGCAGCCGACCAGAGGGACAGCCTGACTATGGCTACACCTTC. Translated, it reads CASSRPEGQPDYGYTF.